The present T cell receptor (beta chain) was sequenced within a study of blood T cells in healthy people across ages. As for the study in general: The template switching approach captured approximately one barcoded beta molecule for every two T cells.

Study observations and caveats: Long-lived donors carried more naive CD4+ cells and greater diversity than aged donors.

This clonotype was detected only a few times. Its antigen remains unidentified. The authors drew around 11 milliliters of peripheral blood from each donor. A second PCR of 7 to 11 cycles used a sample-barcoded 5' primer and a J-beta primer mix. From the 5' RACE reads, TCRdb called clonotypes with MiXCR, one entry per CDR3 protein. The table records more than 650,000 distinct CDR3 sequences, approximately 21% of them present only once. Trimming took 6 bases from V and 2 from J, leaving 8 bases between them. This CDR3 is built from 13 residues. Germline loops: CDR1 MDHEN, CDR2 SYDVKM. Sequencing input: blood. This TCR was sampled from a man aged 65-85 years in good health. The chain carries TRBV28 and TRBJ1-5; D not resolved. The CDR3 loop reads CASRDLGNQPQHF. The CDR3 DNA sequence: TGTGCCAGCAGGGATCTCGGCAATCAGCCCCAGCATTTT. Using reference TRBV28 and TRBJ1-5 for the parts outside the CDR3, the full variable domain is DVKVTQSSRYLVKRTGEKVFLECVQDMDHENMFWYRQDPGLGLRLIYFSYDVKMKEKGDIPEGYSVSREKKERFSLILESASTNQTSMYLCASRDLGNQPQHFGDGTRLSIL.